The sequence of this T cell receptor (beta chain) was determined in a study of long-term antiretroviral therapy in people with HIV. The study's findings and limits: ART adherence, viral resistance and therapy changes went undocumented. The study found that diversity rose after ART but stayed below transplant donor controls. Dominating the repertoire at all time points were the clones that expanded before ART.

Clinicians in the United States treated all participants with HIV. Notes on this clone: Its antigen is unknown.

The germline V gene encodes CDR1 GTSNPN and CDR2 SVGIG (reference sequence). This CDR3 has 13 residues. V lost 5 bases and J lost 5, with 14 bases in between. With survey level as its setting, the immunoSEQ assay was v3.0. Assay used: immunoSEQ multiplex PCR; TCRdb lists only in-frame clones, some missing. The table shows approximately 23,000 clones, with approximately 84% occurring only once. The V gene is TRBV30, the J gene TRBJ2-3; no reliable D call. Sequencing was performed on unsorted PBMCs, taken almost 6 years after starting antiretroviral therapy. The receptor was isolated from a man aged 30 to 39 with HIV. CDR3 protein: CAWGTYVGDTQYF. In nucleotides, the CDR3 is TGTGCCTGGGGCACCTACGTTGGAGATACGCAGTATTTT.